These T cell receptor beta chains were read from a single sample in a study of monozygotic twins with inflammatory bowel disease. From the 5' RACE reads, TCRdb lists one entry per CDR3 protein and no DNA. The sample includes about 380,000 distinct CDR3 sequences. The sequencing input was blood. The source of these receptors is a human donor with ulcerative colitis or Crohn's disease, or a healthy co-twin of an affected twin (not recorded which). CDR3s include the opening cysteine and the closing phenylalanine or tryptophan. Fields, in order: V gene, J gene, CDR3 protein.

V gene: TRBV3-1; J gene: TRBJ2-2; CDR3 protein: CASSSWTAGELFF
V gene: TRBV9; J gene: TRBJ1-4; CDR3 protein: CASSVGGQGGEKLFF
V gene: TRBV5-1; J gene: TRBJ2-2; CDR3 protein: CASSLRGLLNTGELFF
V gene: TRBV6-5; J gene: TRBJ2-5; CDR3 protein: CAITGPQETQYF
V gene: TRBV6-5; J gene: TRBJ2-7; CDR3 protein: CASSYSSGQFYEQYF
V gene: TRBV4-3; J gene: TRBJ2-3; CDR3 protein: CASSPSWTSGGTDTQYF
V gene: TRBV20-1; J gene: TRBJ2-3; CDR3 protein: CSARGARGAVGTDTQYF
V gene: TRBV7-2; J gene: TRBJ1-1; CDR3 protein: CASSLAPGNTEAFF
V gene: TRBV3-1; J gene: TRBJ2-3; CDR3 protein: CASSPGLRSTDTQYF
V gene: TRBV12-3/TRBV12-4; J gene: TRBJ2-7; CDR3 protein: CASMGESSYEQYF
V gene: TRBV12-3/TRBV12-4; J gene: TRBJ1-1; CDR3 protein: CASSLGGTAFF
V gene: TRBV4-3; J gene: TRBJ2-2; CDR3 protein: CASRRDRGGDTGELFF
V gene: TRBV6-5; J gene: TRBJ2-7; CDR3 protein: CASSSQGRGVYEQYF
V gene: TRBV20-1; J gene: TRBJ2-5; CDR3 protein: CSARDTSGVPQETQYF
V gene: TRBV4-3; J gene: TRBJ2-3; CDR3 protein: CASSQRTGAYPDTQYF
V gene: TRBV6-5; J gene: TRBJ1-4; CDR3 protein: CASSYGQDGREKLFF
V gene: TRBV7-2; J gene: TRBJ2-1; CDR3 protein: CASSHASGVAFF
V gene: TRBV5-1; J gene: TRBJ2-1; CDR3 protein: CASSASRTSYNEQFF
V gene: TRBV12-3/TRBV12-4; J gene: TRBJ2-7; CDR3 protein: CASSRDSSRTYEQYF
V gene: TRBV12-3/TRBV12-4; J gene: TRBJ2-5; CDR3 protein: CASSRAPGTSGGGDQETQYF
V gene: TRBV20-1; J gene: TRBJ2-3; CDR3 protein: CSARGVLDVNTQYF
V gene: TRBV6-1; J gene: TRBJ2-2; CDR3 protein: CASSETRQGPLFF
V gene: TRBV29-1; J gene: TRBJ2-5; CDR3 protein: CSVDRTGWETQYF
V gene: TRBV2; J gene: TRBJ2-3; CDR3 protein: CASRISPSTDTQYF
V gene: TRBV4-1; J gene: TRBJ1-4; CDR3 protein: CASSRGQGGEKLFF
V gene: TRBV7-3; J gene: TRBJ2-5; CDR3 protein: CASSRTGMETQYF
V gene: TRBV11-2; J gene: TRBJ2-4; CDR3 protein: CASSLGSDINIQYF
V gene: TRBV2; J gene: TRBJ2-2; CDR3 protein: CASSAGQGGPGELFF
V gene: TRBV25-1; J gene: TRBJ2-3; CDR3 protein: CASSTTGGGPTDTQYF
V gene: TRBV7-9; J gene: TRBJ2-5; CDR3 protein: CASSPILDRSQETQYF
V gene: TRBV27; J gene: TRBJ2-7; CDR3 protein: CASSLPPGTYEQYF